One sample yielded the 15 T cell receptor beta chains listed below, sequenced in a study of cytomegalovirus exposure and HLA in healthy donors. Vbeta (60) and Jbeta (13) primers were used in the PCR. Generated by immunoSEQ multiplex PCR, the TCRdb table keeps only in-frame clones and is missing some. The data show 150,000 to 200,000 clones, 65% to 85% seen once. Material: PBMCs. Source of these receptors: a girl aged 10 to 17 in good health and CMV-seropositive.

This rearrangement joins TRBV4-1 to TRBJ2-7, with 9 bases that match TRBD1. This CDR3 spans 16 amino acids. Trimming took 4 bases from V and 0 from J; bases not matched to a gene: 7. CDR1 is MGHRA, CDR2 YSYEKL, per germline. CDR3 region: CASSRRTGDSSYEQYF. DNA of the CDR3: TGCGCCAGCAGCCGACGGACAGGGGATAGCTCCTACGAGCAGTACTTC.

The rearrangement links TRBV10-3 to TRBJ2-3; D is undetermined. V gave up 4 bases and J gave up 0 bases, with 5 bases separating them. CDR3 length equals 13 residues. Germline-derived CDR1 and CDR2 are ENHRY and SYGVKD. This CDR3 is CAISVSSTDTQYF. The DNA for the CDR3 is TGTGCCATCAGTGTTTCTAGCACAGATACGCAGTATTTT.

V and J are TRBV5-1 and TRBJ1-1; possible D gene TRBD1, 6 bases. Trimming removed 4 bases from V and 0 bases from J, with 19 bases in between. CDR3 length: 17 amino acids. The germline V gene has CDR1 SGHRS and CDR2 YFSETQ. The CDR3 spells CASSVGTRTLMNTEAFF. CDR3 DNA: TGCGCCAGCAGCGTAGGGACACGTACCCTTATGAACACTGAAGCTTTCTTT.

This clone was counted once. V and J are TRBV5-1 and TRBJ2-5; 11 bases are shared with TRBD1. The length of the CDR3 is 15 residues. Germline CDR1 reads SGHRS; CDR2 reads YFSETQ. With 0 bases clipped from V and 5 bases from J, the junction kept 3 bases outside the gene matches. The CDR3 coding sequence is TGCGCCAGCAGCTTGGAGGGGACAGGGGGGGAGACCCAGTACTTC. It encodes CASSLEGTGGETQYF. Complete variable domain (other parts from reference TRBV5-1 and TRBJ2-5): KAGVTQTPRYLIKTRGQQVTLSCSPISGHRSVSWYQQTPGQGLQFLFEYFSETQRNKGNFPGRFSGRQFSNSRSEMNVSTLELGDSALYLCASSLEGTGGETQYFGPGTRLLVL.

The genes are TRBV19 and TRBJ2-7; D possibly corresponds to TRBD2 (6 bases). V was shortened by 7 bases and J by 2 bases, with 15 bases between the two germline ends. This CDR3 is 14 amino acids long. Germline assignment: CDR1 LNHDA and CDR2 SQIVND (reference sequence). In DNA form, the CDR3 reads TGTGCCAGTACCCCGGGCGGGACGGCCTACGAGCAGTACTTC. Translation: CASTPGGTAYEQYF.

V usage is TRBV5-6 and J usage is TRBJ2-7; TRBD2 matches 10 bases. Per the germline V gene, CDR1 is SGHDT and CDR2 is YYEEEE. J gave up 2 bases and V 0 bases, and 8 bases lay outside the gene matches. This CDR3 has 17 amino acids. DNA of the CDR3: TGTGCCAGCAGCTTGGCCGTCGAGCGGGAGGGAACCTACGAGCAGTACTTC. Encoded protein: CASSLAVEREGTYEQYF.

A few counts support this clone. The CDR3 loop reads CATSLRTVNEKLFF. In nucleotides, the CDR3 is TGTGCCACCAGTTTAAGGACAGTTAATGAAAAACTGTTTTTT. The rearrangement joins TRBV15 to TRBJ1-4; D might be TRBD1 (6 bases). The V and J ends lost 6 bases and 4 bases respectively, with 12 bases between them. This CDR3 contains 14 residues. The germline V gene has CDR1 LNHNV and CDR2 YYDKDF (reference sequence).

The chain uses TRBV12-5 and TRBJ1-2, with 8 bases aligning to TRBD1. J was trimmed by 7 bases and V by 3 bases; bases with no gene match: 10. The CDR3 is 15 residues long. CDR1 is LGHNT, CDR2 FRNRAP, per germline. CDR3 in DNA: TGTGCTAGTGGTTTCCCGGACAGGGCCAGTGGTGGCTACACCTTC. This gives the protein CASGFPDRASGGYTF.

The chain employs TRBV18 and TRBJ1-2, with D perhaps TRBD1 (5 bases). The CDR3 spans 15 residues. Germline V lookup: CDR1 KGHSH, CDR2 LQKENI. V dropped 2 bases and J dropped 4 bases, with 14 bases sitting between them. The chain's CDR3 is CASSPAVGGVYGYTF. CDR3 nucleotides: TGTGCCAGCTCACCAGCGGTCGGAGGGGTCTATGGCTACACCTTC.

This clone came up a few times. V and J are TRBV10-3 and TRBJ2-1; perhaps TRBD2 as D (5 bases). V gave up 0 bases and J gave up 0 bases, with 9 bases separating them. Germline V gene lookup returns CDR1 ENHRY and CDR2 SYGVKD. There are 16 residues in the CDR3. The CDR3 reads CAISESKLVSYNEQFF. DNA for the CDR3: TGTGCCATCAGTGAGTCTAAACTAGTCTCCTACAATGAGCAGTTCTTC.

This chain joins TRBV27 and TRBJ2-1, with 10 bases identical to TRBD2. J lost 2 bases, V lost 6 bases, and 7 bases had no gene match. The length of the CDR3 is 16 residues. The germline CDR1 and CDR2 sequences are MNHEY and SMNVEV (reference sequence). The CDR3 sequence: CASRDSGRAAYNEQFF. The CDR3 region has the DNA TGTGCCAGCAGGGACAGCGGGAGGGCAGCCTACAATGAGCAGTTCTTC.

This clone was observed a few times. V is TRBV11-1 and J is TRBJ2-7; D may be TRBD2 (5 bases). The germline gives CDR1 SGHAT, CDR2 FQDESV (reference sequence). Between the trimmed V and J ends, which lost 7 bases and 9 bases, there was a span of 13 bases. The CDR3 runs 11 residues. The CDR3 nucleotides are TGTGCCAGCACCCAGAGCGGTATGCAGTACTTC. It is translated as CASTQSGMQYF.

The chain employs TRBV7-8 and TRBJ2-1, with 10 bases identical to TRBD2. V dropped 5 bases and J dropped 3; count of bases not matched to a gene: 7. This CDR3 has 16 residues. CDR1 and CDR2 from the germline V gene are SGHVS and FQNEAQ. CDR3: CASSRQREGFYNEQFF. CDR3 DNA sequence: TGTGCCAGCAGCCGGCAGCGGGAGGGGTTCTACAATGAGCAGTTCTTC.

The V call is TRBV28, the J call TRBJ2-1; D uncertain. Germline CDR1 and CDR2: MDHEN and SYDVKM. This CDR3 contains 17 residues. Trimming left V 2 bases short and J 0 bases short, with 14 bases between. CDR3: CASSLPRQPSSYNEQFF. CDR3 DNA sequence: TGTGCCAGCAGTTTACCCCGACAACCAAGCTCCTACAATGAGCAGTTCTTC. The full variable domain, in which reference TRBV28 and TRBJ2-1 provide the parts outside the CDR3, is DVKVTQSSRYLVKRTGEKVFLECVQDMDHENMFWYRQDPGLGLRLIYFSYDVKMKEKGDIPEGYSVSREKKERFSLILESASTNQTSMYLCASSLPRQPSSYNEQFFGPGTRLTVL.

This clone appeared a few times. The genes are TRBV20-1 and TRBJ2-7, with a possible D match to TRBD2 (5 bases). The CDR3 extends over 11 amino acids. Germline lookup yields CDR1 DFQATT and CDR2 SNEGSKA (reference sequence). CDR3 sequence: CRAGSHYEQYF. The CDR3 DNA reads TGCAGGGCGGGTTCTCACTACGAGCAGTACTTC.